The 23 T cell receptor beta chains in this list originate from one sample, sequenced in a study of blood T cell repertoires in COVID-19. Clones were read by immunoSEQ multiplex PCR, and TCRdb kept only the in-frame ones, dropping some. This repertoire shows roughly 53,000 clones, about 80% found once; its top ten account for 13% to 15%. Source material: peripheral blood. These TCRs come from a human donor in a cohort sampled during active COVID-19.

Relative to its sample, this clone is medium-sized. CDR3 nucleotide sequence: TGCGCCAGCAGCCAAGATCGAGGGACAGGGGGCATCTATGGCTACACCTTC. Its protein is CASSQDRGTGGIYGYTF. The gene calls are TRBV4-1 and TRBJ1-2, with 12 bases fitting TRBD1. Germline V CDR1 and CDR2: MGHRA, YSYEKL. The CDR3 is 17 amino acids. The junction had 6 bases not matched to a gene; V was cut back by 0 bases and J by 4 bases.

This chain uses TRBV2 with TRBJ2-4; 7 bases are a match to TRBD2. V shed 2 bases and J 3 bases; nucleotides not matched to a gene: 13. The CDR3 is 18 residues long. Looked up from germline, CDR1 is SNHLY and CDR2 is FYNNEI. CDR3 coding DNA: TGTGCCAGCAGTGAAAATCGTGTGTCTAGCGGTAACAAAAACATTCAGTACTTC. Protein: CASSENRVSSGNKNIQYF.

This clone is a singleton in its sample. V gene TRBV15 combines with J gene TRBJ2-3, with D uncertain. Looked up from germline, CDR1 is LNHNV and CDR2 is YYDKDF (reference sequence). This CDR3 has 17 amino acids. The V end lost 0 bases, the J end lost 0 bases, and 13 bases lay between the germline ends. The CDR3 region has the DNA TGTGCCACCAGCAGAGATATGGGCTACTCTAGCACAGATACGCAGTATTTT. As protein: CATSRDMGYSSTDTQYF.

This clone was found a few times. The chain carries TRBV15 and TRBJ2-4, with a tentative D call TRBD1 (5 bases). Germline lookup yields CDR1 LNHNV and CDR2 YYDKDF (reference sequence). There are 15 residues in the CDR3. V lost 4 bases, J lost 9 bases, and 19 bases lay in between. CDR3 in DNA: TGTGCCACCAGCACACTCGACAGCGCTCTAGGCATTCAGTACTTC. Its protein product is CATSTLDSALGIQYF.

The chain is built from TRBV11-1 and TRBJ2-5, with 10 bases matching TRBD2. The CDR3 has 15 amino acids. Germline loops: CDR1 SGHAT, CDR2 FQDESV (reference sequence). V gave up 5 bases and J gave up 2 bases; unmatched junction bases: 5. In DNA, the CDR3 is TGTGCCAGCAGCAACCCACTAGCGGGACAAGAGACCCAGTACTTC. It is translated as CASSNPLAGQETQYF.

The chain carries TRBV2 and TRBJ2-1, with D possibly TRBD2 on 5 matching bases. Deletions cut 2 bases from V and 9 bases from J, with 14 bases between. CDR3 length equals 14 residues. Germline lookup yields CDR1 SNHLY and CDR2 FYNNEI. The CDR3, as DNA: TGTGCCAGCAGTGAACTGAGAGGGTTCGGTGAGCAGTTCTTC. Its translation is CASSELRGFGEQFF.

The rearrangement joins TRBV19 to TRBJ1-3, with TRBD1 matching over 7 bases. Germline CDR1 and CDR2: LNHDA and SQIVND (reference sequence). Trimming removed 3 bases from V and 3 bases from J; junction bases left unmatched: 8. The CDR3 has 16 residues. In DNA, the CDR3 is TGTGCCAGTAGTATCACCAACAGGGGAAGTGGAAACACCATATATTTT. It specifies CASSITNRGSGNTIYF.

This clone is a singleton in its sample. The chain couples TRBV30 to TRBJ1-3; D unclear. Germline V lookup: CDR1 GTSNPN, CDR2 SVGIG (reference sequence). This CDR3 region has 14 residues. Trimming shortened V by 1 base and J by 4 bases, and 11 bases separated the two germline ends. The CDR3: CAWSGQYNGNTIYF. CDR3 DNA: TGTGCCTGGAGTGGGCAGTATAACGGAAACACCATATATTTT.

The genes are TRBV6-5 and TRBJ1-6, with TRBD1 as a possible D gene (5 bases). Germline CDR1 is MNHEY and CDR2 is SVGAGI. The V end lost 6 bases, the J end lost 9 bases, and 15 bases lay between the germline ends. The CDR3 length is 14 residues. CDR3 protein: CASSRDRLGSPLHF. The CDR3 bases are TGTGCCAGCAGCCGAGACAGACTCGGTTCACCCCTCCACTTT.

This clone has a single count. Other DNA sequences within the sample encode an identical CDR3. The J gene is TRBJ2-7, the V gene TRBV4-2, with TRBD1 matching over 9 bases. Germline V gives CDR1 LGHNA, CDR2 YNFKEQ. CDR3 length equals 15 residues. Unmatched junction bases numbered 9, after V lost 3 bases and J lost 6 bases. In nucleotides, the CDR3 is TGTGCCAGCAGCCAGGAGCCGGGACAGGGATCCGAGCAGTACTTC. Amino acids: CASSQEPGQGSEQYF.

This chain uses TRBV13 with TRBJ1-4; the D gene is possibly TRBD1 (6 bases). Germline-derived CDR1 and CDR2 are PRHDT and FYEKMQ (reference sequence). Deletions cut 3 bases from V and 8 bases from J, with 13 bases between. CDR3 length: 14 residues. This CDR3 is CASSFGRGGEKLFF. DNA for the CDR3: TGTGCCAGCAGCTTCGGCAGGGGCGGGGAAAAACTGTTTTTT.

This clone was picked up one time. The rearrangement links TRBV19 to TRBJ2-7; TRBD1 matches at 8 bases. The J segment lost 2 bases and the V segment lost 5 bases, leaving 11 bases of the junction unmatched. Germline CDR1 is LNHDA and CDR2 is SQIVND (reference sequence). The CDR3 contains 16 residues. The CDR3 nucleotides are TGTGCCAGTAGTCCCAGAGGGTCACAGGGGGCCTACGAGCAGTACTTC. Amino acid sequence: CASSPRGSQGAYEQYF.

J is TRBJ2-7 and V is TRBV4-3; 8 bases align to TRBD2. Per the germline V gene, CDR1 is LGHNA and CDR2 is YSLEER. The CDR3 totals 16 residues. With V trimmed by 0 bases and J by 4 bases, 8 bases remained unmatched. CDR3 amino acids: CASSQDAGGSAYEQYF. Here the CDR3 DNA reads TGCGCCAGCAGCCAAGATGCGGGGGGCTCTGCGTACGAGCAGTACTTC.

On this clone: This sample includes further DNA sequences coding for the same CDR3. The J gene is TRBJ2-1, the V gene TRBV11-3; 9 bases match TRBD1. CDR3 length equals 13 residues. Per germline, CDR1 SGHNT and CDR2 YENEEA. V was pared by 3 bases and J by 8 bases, with 2 bases of the junction left unmatched. CDR3 protein: CASSFRQGDEQFF. The CDR3 DNA reads as TGTGCCAGCAGCTTCCGACAGGGGGATGAGCAGTTCTTC.

V and J are TRBV18 and TRBJ1-1, with TRBD1 as a possible D gene (5 bases). The CDR3 extends over 15 amino acids. The V gene's germline CDR1 is KGHSH and CDR2 LQKENI. The V end was cut by 6 bases, the J end by 10 bases, with 24 bases between. This chain's CDR3 is CASSRRIGTKQGAFF. The CDR3 DNA follows: TGTGCCAGCTCCCGCAGGATCGGGACTAAACAAGGAGCTTTCTTT. Drawing the rest from reference TRBV18 and TRBJ1-1, the complete variable domain is NAGVMQNPRHLVRRRGQEARLRCSPMKGHSHVYWYRQLPEEGLKFMVYLQKENIIDESGMPKERFSAEFPKEGPSILRIQQVVRGDSAAYFCASSRRIGTKQGAFFGQGTRLTVV.

This chain uses TRBV7-2 with TRBJ1-4, with 7 positions matching TRBD1. The ends lost 3 bases at V and 0 bases at J; junction bases unmatched: 4. This CDR3 has 16 residues. Germline V gives CDR1 SGHTA, CDR2 FQGNSA. The CDR3 region has the DNA TGTGCCAGCAGCTTTTATCAGGGGGCAACTAATGAAAAACTGTTTTTT. Protein sequence: CASSFYQGATNEKLFF.

The CDR3 region has the DNA TGTGCCAGCTCCCCCGACAGGGGACTAATGAACACCGGGGAGCTGTTTTTT. This gives the protein CASSPDRGLMNTGELFF. This rearrangement joins TRBV18 to TRBJ2-2; D may be TRBD1 (8 bases). V was clipped by 6 bases and J by 1 base, with 18 bases between them. The germline gives CDR1 KGHSH, CDR2 LQKENI. CDR3 size: 17 residues.

The chain carries TRBV6-6 and TRBJ2-1, with D possibly being TRBD1 (6 bases). V lost 4 bases to trimming and J lost 0 bases, with 10 bases between them. The CDR3 length is 15 residues. Germline V gene lookup returns CDR1 MNHNY and CDR2 SVGAGI (reference sequence). CDR3 DNA: TGTGCCAGCAGTTTCCAGGGGAGCTCCTACAATGAGCAGTTCTTC. It translates to CASSFQGSSYNEQFF.

The V call is TRBV27, the J call TRBJ1-5; D gene unclear. CDR1 is MNHEY, CDR2 SMNVEV, per germline (reference sequence). The CDR3 runs 15 residues. Trimming stripped 3 bases from V and 0 bases from J, with 9 bases between. The CDR3: CASSFRGYSNQPQHF. CDR3 bases: TGTGCCAGCAGTTTTCGGGGATATAGCAATCAGCCCCAGCATTTT.

The V gene is TRBV11-2, the J gene TRBJ2-7, with 8 bases matching TRBD1. Germline trimming cut 4 bases from V and 3 bases from J; bases unmatched to any gene: 5. CDR1 and CDR2 (germline): SGHAT, FQNNGV. CDR3 length equals 14 residues. CDR3 residues: CASSSRQGSYEQYF. CDR3 sequence (DNA): TGTGCCAGCAGCTCGCGACAGGGGAGCTACGAGCAGTACTTC. The entire variable domain, with the rest obtained from reference TRBV11-2 and TRBJ2-7, is as follows: EAGVAQSPRYKIIEKRQSVAFWCNPISGHATLYWYQQILGQGPKLLIQFQNNGVVDDSQLPKDRFSAERLKGVDSTLKIQPAKLEDSAVYLCASSSRQGSYEQYFGPGTRLTVT.

J is TRBJ1-2 and V is TRBV29-1; 7 nucleotides match TRBD1. Germline V CDR1 and CDR2: SQVTM, ANQGSEA. V lost 8 bases and J lost 7; bases outside the gene matches: 7. CDR3 size: 11 residues. The CDR3 region is CSHEDRFGYTF. The CDR3 DNA sequence: TGCAGCCATGAGGACAGGTTTGGCTACACCTTC.

The gene calls are TRBV28 and TRBJ2-7; 7 bases line up with TRBD2. V lost 3 bases to trimming and J lost 4 bases; unmatched junction nucleotides: 6. This CDR3 is built from 14 residues. Germline CDR1 reads MDHEN; CDR2 reads SYDVKM. The CDR3 reads CASSLAGARYEQYF. CDR3 coding DNA: TGTGCCAGCAGTTTGGCGGGAGCGAGGTACGAGCAGTACTTC.

The gene calls are TRBV7-2 and TRBJ2-6, with 11 positions matching TRBD1. The CDR3 sequence is 18 residues long. Germline V CDR1 and CDR2: SGHTA, FQGNSA. Unmatched junction bases numbered 5, after V lost 4 bases and J lost 0 bases. The CDR3 nucleotides are TGTGCCAGCAGCTGGGGACAGGGGGTTAGCTCTGGGGCCAACGTCCTGACTTTC. Its protein is CASSWGQGVSSGANVLTF.